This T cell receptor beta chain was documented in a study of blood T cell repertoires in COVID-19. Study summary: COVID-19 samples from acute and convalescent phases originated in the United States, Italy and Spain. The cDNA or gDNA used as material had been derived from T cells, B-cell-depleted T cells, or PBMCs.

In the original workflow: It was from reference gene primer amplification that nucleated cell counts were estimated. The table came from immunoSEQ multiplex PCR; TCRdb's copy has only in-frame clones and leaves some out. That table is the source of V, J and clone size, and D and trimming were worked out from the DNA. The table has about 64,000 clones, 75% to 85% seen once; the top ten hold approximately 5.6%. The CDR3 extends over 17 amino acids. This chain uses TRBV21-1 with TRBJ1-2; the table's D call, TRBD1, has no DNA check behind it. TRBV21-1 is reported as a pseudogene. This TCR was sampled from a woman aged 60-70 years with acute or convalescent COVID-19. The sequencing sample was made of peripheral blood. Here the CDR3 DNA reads TGTGCCAGCAGCAAATTCTTGACAGGGGGCGAAATGAATGGCTACACCTTC. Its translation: CASSKFLTGGEMNGYTF.